This T cell receptor (beta chain) originates from a study of immune evolution from preneoplasia to lung adenocarcinoma. Study as a whole: HLA loss of heterozygosity: about 7% AIS, about 15% MIA, about 31% ADC, none AAH.

The repertoire was sequenced with immunoSEQ multiplex PCR; TCRdb's copy has only in-frame clones and lacks some. The sample has 7,500 to 9,500 clones, approximately 78% seen once. The V gene's germline CDR1 is LNHDA and CDR2 SQIVND (reference sequence). V was trimmed by 2 bases and J by 5 bases, leaving 14 bases between them. This CDR3 has 15 residues. Resections took place in Japan or China from about 2014 to 2018. Histologic diagnosis was independently verified by two lung pathologists. Nucleic acids came from premalignant or tumor cells enriched by macro-dissection. The sequencing input was FFPE minimally invasive lung adenocarcinoma tissue. This chain uses TRBV19 with TRBJ2-3; D gene unclear. The sequence was collected from a donor at least 70 years old with lung adenocarcinoma. Here the CDR3 reads CASSIKGPPGDTQYF. The CDR3 DNA sequence: TGTGCCAGTAGTATAAAGGGTCCGCCGGGAGATACGCAGTATTTT.